Below, 7 T cell receptor beta chains from the same sample are listed, as sequenced in a study of blood T cell repertoires in COVID-19. Sequencing used immunoSEQ multiplex PCR; TCRdb keeps in-frame clones, though not all of them. The table has more than 300,000 clones, more than 70% seen once. Sequencing used peripheral blood. Source of these receptors: a woman aged 45-59 years with acute or convalescent COVID-19.

The V and J genes are TRBV28 and TRBJ1-5; 9 nucleotides line up with TRBD1. Germline V gives CDR1 MDHEN, CDR2 SYDVKM. The CDR3 consists of 17 residues. The V segment lost 3 bases and the J segment 3 bases; nucleotides outside the gene matches: 9. The CDR3 DNA follows: TGTGCCAGCAGTTTTGACTGGACAGGGGTTGACAATCAGCCCCAGCATTTT. Its protein is CASSFDWTGVDNQPQHF.

V is TRBV19 and J is TRBJ2-5, with D perhaps TRBD2 (6 bases). Germline CDR1 and CDR2: LNHDA and SQIVND (reference sequence). V lost 2 bases and J lost 2, with 15 bases in between. The CDR3 consists of 16 residues. CDR3 amino acids: CASSIRRVGLQETQYF. The CDR3 nucleotides are TGTGCCAGTAGTATAAGGAGGGTGGGACTGCAAGAGACCCAGTACTTC.

The chain combines TRBV28 with TRBJ1-4; D is perhaps TRBD1 (5 bases). This CDR3 has 15 amino acids. Per germline, CDR1 MDHEN and CDR2 SYDVKM. The V and J ends lost 3 bases and 8 bases respectively, with 16 bases between them. CDR3 loop: CASSFSTGGMEKLFF. Written as DNA, the CDR3 is TGTGCCAGCAGTTTCTCTACGGGGGGGATGGAAAAACTGTTTTTT.

The rearrangement joins TRBV6-1 to TRBJ2-7; TRBD1 matches at 9 bases. CDR3 length equals 16 residues. The germline V gene encodes CDR1 MNHNS and CDR2 SASEGT. The V gene end was trimmed by 1 base and the J gene end by 5 bases; junction bases not matched to a gene: 9. The CDR3 spells CASSEEGTGFFDEQYF. In DNA, the CDR3 is TGTGCCAGCAGTGAAGAGGGGACAGGGTTCTTCGACGAGCAGTACTTC.

CDR3 in amino acids: CASSLRTGGIGFF. The CDR3 DNA follows: TGTGCCAGCAGCCTTCGGACAGGGGGCATCGGTTTCTTT. The gene calls are TRBV14 and TRBJ1-1, with 11 bases aligning to TRBD1. CDR1 is SGHDN, CDR2 FVKESK, per germline. CDR3 length equals 13 residues. J was trimmed by 13 bases and V by 4 bases; bases with no gene match: 8. Full variable domain (missing parts from reference TRBV14 and TRBJ1-1): EAGVTQFPSHSVIEKGQTVTLRCDPISGHDNLYWYRRVMGKEIKFLLHFVKESKQDESGMPNNRFLAERTGGTYSTLKVQPAELEDSGVYFCASSLRTGGIGFFGQGTRLTVV.

V is TRBV6-5 and J is TRBJ1-6, with 7 bases identical to TRBD1. Germline loops: CDR1 MNHEY, CDR2 SVGAGI. V shed 5 bases and J 8 bases; nucleotides not matched to a gene: 9. This CDR3 region has 15 residues. The CDR3 sequence is CASSIWTGGDSPLHF. The DNA of the CDR3 is TGTGCCAGCAGTATATGGACAGGTGGGGATTCACCCCTCCACTTT.

This clone was observed once. V is TRBV2 and J is TRBJ2-7, with 10 bases lining up with TRBD2. Germline CDR1 SNHLY, CDR2 FYNNEI. Trimming at V came to 3 bases and at J to 3 bases, leaving 5 bases not matched to a gene. The CDR3 extends over 15 amino acids. In DNA form, the CDR3 reads TGTGCCAGCAGTGAGGGTCTAGCGGGAGACTACGAGCAGTACTTC. Protein sequence: CASSEGLAGDYEQYF. The full variable domain, with the rest looked up from reference TRBV2 and TRBJ2-7, is EPEVTQTPSHQVTQMGQEVILRCVPISNHLYFYWYRQILGQKVEFLVSFYNNEISEKSEIFDDQFSVERPDGSNFTLKIRSTKLEDSAMYFCASSEGLAGDYEQYFGPGTRLTVT.